The rows below give T cell receptor beta chains drawn from one sample of a study of vaccination and CD4 T cells after COVID-19. TCRdb redid the calling of the PCR reads with MiXCR, one entry per CDR3 protein. The repertoire holds approximately 30,000 distinct CDR3 sequences, with under 60% as singletons. Sequences were derived from CD4+ T cells from blood, sampled about 7 months after SARS-CoV-2 vaccination. These receptors all stem from a human donor who had recovered from COVID-19. Each CDR3 is given with its conserved first and last residue. The order of the fields is clone size, D gene, V gene, J gene, CDR3 DNA, CDR3 protein. D genes are given only for firm matches. A row's size may be missing; if present it is once, few, many or a size class.

.	.	TRBV7-9	TRBJ1-1	TGTGCCAGCAGCCCAGGGGCGGGCAGGGCTACTGAAGCTTTCTTT	CASSPGAGRATEAFF
few	.	TRBV27	TRBJ1-2	TGTGCCAGCAGTTTTGGCTTCGGGGGCTCCTATGGCTACACCTTC	CASSFGFGGSYGYTF
few	.	TRBV19	TRBJ1-1	TGTGCCACGTCAGGGGCGGCCACTGAAGCTTTCTTT	CATSGAATEAFF
few	.	TRBV7-2	TRBJ2-2	TGTGCCAGCAGCTTAAGGTTCGGGGACTCGACCGGGGAGCTGTTTTTT	CASSLRFGDSTGELFF
.	TRBD2	TRBV27	TRBJ2-3	TGTGCCAGCAGTCCCGCCGGACTAGCGGGAGCTGTAGATACGCAGTATTTT	CASSPAGLAGAVDTQYF
.	TRBD1	TRBV24-1	TRBJ2-2	TGTGCCACCAGTGAACTCAAACCGGGACAGGCGAACACCGGGGAGCTGTTTTTT	CATSELKPGQANTGELFF
.	.	TRBV28	TRBJ1-5	TGTGCCAGCGGTCGTCAGCCCCAGCATTTT	CASGRQPQHF
.	.	TRBV6-1	TRBJ2-1	TGTGCCAGCAGTCCACAGACAGGAGGCGGTGAGCAGTTCTTC	CASSPQTGGGEQFF
few	.	TRBV20-1	TRBJ2-7	TGCAGTGCGGATCGCCAGGGAGTAGAGGGCGAGCAGTACTTC	CSADRQGVEGEQYF
.	TRBD2	TRBV20-1	TRBJ2-2	TGCAGTGCTAGGACTAGCGGGAGGATCGGGGAGCTGTTTTTT	CSARTSGRIGELFF
.	.	TRBV7-2	TRBJ2-1	TGTGCCAGCAGCCACCCGGCGGGATCCTACAATGAGCAGTTCTTC	CASSHPAGSYNEQFF
.	TRBD2	TRBV20-1	TRBJ2-7	TGCAGTGCTAGAGATCGAAGACTAGCGGGACCGGGGGAGCAGTACTTC	CSARDRRLAGPGEQYF
.	.	TRBV19	TRBJ1-1	TGTGCCAGTACTGACCGGGGGGCCTGGAACACTGAAGCTTTCTTT	CASTDRGAWNTEAFF
few	.	TRBV20-1	TRBJ2-1	TGCAGTGCAATTAGCAGCGACTACAATGAGCAGTTCTTC	CSAISSDYNEQFF
.	TRBD2	TRBV7-3	TRBJ2-2	TGTGCCAGCAGCTTTAGCGGGGGGGATCTGGCCGGGGAGCTGTTTTTT	CASSFSGGDLAGELFF
.	.	TRBV15	TRBJ2-7	TGTGCCACCAGCAGAACAGGGAATTCCCACGAGCAGTACTTC	CATSRTGNSHEQYF
.	TRBD2	TRBV27	TRBJ2-3	TGTGCCAGCAGAGGACTAGCGGGAGTTTGGACAGATACGCAGTATTTT	CASRGLAGVWTDTQYF
.	TRBD2	TRBV19	TRBJ2-3	TGTGCCAGTAGTCCGACCCCAGCGGGAGAGGCAGATACGCAGTATTTT	CASSPTPAGEADTQYF
.	.	TRBV7-9	TRBJ2-7	TGTGCCAGCAGCCCCAACGGTGCCTACGAGCAGTACTTC	CASSPNGAYEQYF
.	.	TRBV15	TRBJ1-3	TGTGCCACCAGCCCGCAATTTTCCGGAAACACCATATATTTT	CATSPQFSGNTIYF
.	.	TRBV6-1	TRBJ1-1	TGTGCCAGCGCCTCGGACAGCTTGAACACTGAAGCTTTCTTT	CASASDSLNTEAFF
.	.	TRBV5-4	TRBJ2-3	TGTGCCAGCAGCTTTGGCACAGGAGGGCAGGGGACAGATACGCAGTATTTT	CASSFGTGGQGTDTQYF
.	.	TRBV6-1	TRBJ2-2	TGTGCCAGCAGCAACTTCCTCGGGGACACCGGGGAGCTGTTTTTT	CASSNFLGDTGELFF
few	.	TRBV7-9	TRBJ2-7	TGTGCCAGCAGCTTATTGGGTTCAGGGGACGCCTACGAGCAGTACTTC	CASSLLGSGDAYEQYF
few	.	TRBV20-1	TRBJ1-5	TGCAGTGCCAACACCCCCGCAGGGAAAGGAACTCAGCCCCAGCATTTT	CSANTPAGKGTQPQHF
.	.	TRBV20-1	TRBJ2-6	TGCAGTGCTATCAGGGGGGCTGTTACCTCTGGGGCCAACGTCCTGACTTTC	CSAIRGAVTSGANVLTF
few	TRBD2	TRBV6-1	TRBJ2-3	TGTGCCAGCAGTGACTGGGCCACTAGCGGGAGGATCACAGATACGCAGTATTTT	CASSDWATSGRITDTQYF
few	TRBD1	TRBV15	TRBJ1-2	TGTGCCACCAGCAGAGCGGAAGGGGGCTCTGGCTACACCTTC	CATSRAEGGSGYTF
once	.	TRBV20-1	TRBJ2-5	TGCAGTGCTGATCCTACCGGGATAGGGAAAGAGACCCAGTACTTC	CSADPTGIGKETQYF
.	TRBD2	TRBV27	TRBJ2-3	TGTGCCAGCAGCAGTTCCGGGGGGAGGGCAGATACGCAGTATTTT	CASSSSGGRADTQYF
.	TRBD2	TRBV6-4	TRBJ2-1	TGTGCCAGCAGTGGTCTAGCGGGGGCCAATGAGCAGTTCTTC	CASSGLAGANEQFF
.	TRBD2	TRBV6-5	TRBJ2-3	TGTGCCAGCAGTTACCGGCTAGCGGGAGGAGATACGCAGTATTTT	CASSYRLAGGDTQYF
.	.	TRBV28	TRBJ2-7	TGTGCCAGCAGTTTTTCGACGGGGACGGTAGGGCACGAGCAGTACTTC	CASSFSTGTVGHEQYF
once	TRBD1	TRBV20-1	TRBJ1-4	TGCAGTGCTAGAGGGGACAGGGGTTATGAAAAACTGTTTTTT	CSARGDRGYEKLFF
.	.	TRBV7-6	TRBJ2-4	TGTGCCAGCAGCCCTGGGGTTGAGTCCAAAAACATTCAGTACTTC	CASSPGVESKNIQYF
once	TRBD1	TRBV28	TRBJ1-3	TGTGCCAGCAGAACAGGGGGCGCTGGAAACACCATATATTTT	CASRTGGAGNTIYF
.	.	TRBV2	TRBJ2-5	TGTGCCAGCAGACCACAAGAGACCCAGTACTTC	CASRPQETQYF
few	.	TRBV20-1	TRBJ1-1	TGCAGTGCTAGAGTGACAGTGAACACTGAAGCTTTCTTT	CSARVTVNTEAFF
.	TRBD1	TRBV6-1	TRBJ2-2	TGTGCCAGCGGGGACAGGGACACCGGGGAGCTGTTTTTT	CASGDRDTGELFF
medium-sized	.	TRBV20-1	TRBJ1-6	TGCAGTGCCAGAGACAGCGCAGATTCACCCCTCCACTTT	CSARDSADSPLHF
medium-sized	.	TRBV20-1	TRBJ2-2	TGCAGTGCTGCTACGAACACCGGGGAGCTGTTTTTT	CSAATNTGELFF
once	.	TRBV6-1	TRBJ2-1	TGTGCCATATCGAGGGTATCGGTCTACAATGAGCAGTTCTTC	CAISRVSVYNEQFF
.	TRBD2	TRBV28	TRBJ2-3	TGTGCCAGCAGCGCAACTAGCGGGGGCACAGATACGCAGTATTTT	CASSATSGGTDTQYF
.	.	TRBV4-2	TRBJ2-7	TGTGCCAGCAGCCAAGACTTTGCGACTACCTACGAGCAGTACTTC	CASSQDFATTYEQYF